This T cell receptor beta chain was found in a study of T-cell reconstitution after alpha-beta-depleted transplantation in children. V was shortened by 5 bases and J by 2 bases, with 14 bases between the two germline ends. This CDR3 spans 15 amino acids. This clonotype was observed a handful of times. Unique molecular identifiers were incorporated during preparation of the TCRbeta library. From the PCR reads, TCRdb called clonotypes with MiXCR, one entry per CDR3 protein. The sample gives roughly 500,000 distinct CDR3 sequences, about 17% of which show up once; about 3.1% is in the top ten. This specimen consisted of PBMCs from the stem cell graft donor, obtained from the stem cell graft. The source is a human donor who donated a stem cell graft to a child with acute lymphoblastic leukemia. The chain carries TRBV12-3 or TRBV12-4 and TRBJ2-3; no clear D gene. The CDR3 loop is CASSPHSSYTDTQYF. The DNA of the CDR3 is TGTGCCAGCAGTCCCCACAGCAGCTACACAGATACGCAGTATTTT.